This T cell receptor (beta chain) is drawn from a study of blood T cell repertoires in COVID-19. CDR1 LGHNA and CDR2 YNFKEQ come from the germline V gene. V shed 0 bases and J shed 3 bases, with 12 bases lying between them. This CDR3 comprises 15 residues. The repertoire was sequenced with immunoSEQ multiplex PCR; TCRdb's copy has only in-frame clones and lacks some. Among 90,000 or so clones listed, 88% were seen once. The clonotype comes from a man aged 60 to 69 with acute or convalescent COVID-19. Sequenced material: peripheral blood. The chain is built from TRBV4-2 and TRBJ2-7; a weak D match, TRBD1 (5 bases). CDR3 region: CASSQERDSNYEQYF. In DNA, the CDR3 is TGTGCCAGCAGCCAAGAACGAGACAGCAACTACGAGCAGTACTTC.